The 23 T cell receptor beta chains listed next were all sequenced from one sample in a study of CD8+CD57+ T cells in acquired aplastic anemia. The study profiled TCR beta VDJ and CDR3 using genomic DNA as template. TCRdb fed the reads into MiXCR, producing one record per CDR3 protein. Of approximately 170,000 distinct CDR3 sequences listed, roughly 63% are singletons. Sequencing was performed on sorted CD4+, CD8+, or CD8+CD57+ T cells (not recorded which) from PBMCs. These receptors all come from a human donor in good health.

V usage is TRBV5-4 and J usage is TRBJ1-2; D is unresolved. V dropped 4 bases and J dropped 4 bases, with 17 bases sitting between them. In germline, CDR1 is SGHNT, CDR2 YYREEE (reference sequence). This CDR3 comprises 15 residues. The CDR3 sequence: CASSQDMDWTYGYTF. CDR3 sequence (DNA): TGTGCCAGCAGCCAAGATATGGACTGGACCTATGGCTACACCTTC.

The chain carries TRBV29-1 and TRBJ2-7; 7 positions agree with TRBD1. With V trimmed by 6 bases and J by 5 bases, 13 bases remained unmatched. Germline V CDR1 and CDR2: SQVTM, ANQGSEA. The CDR3 is 14 residues long. Written as DNA, the CDR3 is TGCAGCGTGATAACTTTACAGGGGAGCAACGAGCAGTACTTC. Amino acids: CSVITLQGSNEQYF.

The chain uses TRBV20-1 and TRBJ1-2; tentative D call: TRBD1 (5 bases). The CDR3 is 14 residues long. CDR1 DFQATT and CDR2 SNEGSKA come from the germline V gene (reference sequence). V was trimmed by 6 bases and J by 8 bases, leaving 22 bases between them. The chain's CDR3 is CSANGPKAGEGYTF. The CDR3 DNA reads as TGCAGTGCGAACGGCCCCAAGGCGGGGGAAGGCTACACCTTC.

The gene calls are TRBV19 and TRBJ1-1; no reliable D call. The germline V and J ends were trimmed by 4 bases and 2 bases, with 17 bases remaining between them. Per germline, CDR1 LNHDA and CDR2 SQIVND (reference sequence). The CDR3 runs 16 residues. The CDR3, as DNA: TGTGCCAGTAGTAGCCGCCGTGAAGGGAAAAACACTGAAGCTTTCTTT. Translating it yields CASSSRREGKNTEAFF. Full variable domain (rest looked up from reference TRBV19 and TRBJ1-1): DGGITQSPKYLFRKEGQNVTLSCEQNLNHDAMYWYRQDPGQGLRLIYYSQIVNDFQKGDIAEGYSVSREKKESFPLTVTSAQKNPTAFYLCASSSRREGKNTEAFFGQGTRLTVV.

The rearrangement uses TRBV10-2 and TRBJ1-3; D not certain. From germline, CDR1 is WSHSY and CDR2 SAAADI. The CDR3 totals 15 residues. The V end lost 7 bases, the J end lost 2 bases, and 15 bases lay between the germline ends. The CDR3 loop is CASTPGRGAGNTIYF. The CDR3 nucleotides read TGCGCCAGCACCCCCGGACGAGGTGCTGGAAACACCATATATTTT.

Of note for this clonotype: Germline is not matched at one junction end, which may reflect a read error. The chain recombines TRBV6-5 with TRBJ1-6, with TRBD1 as a possible D gene (5 bases). CDR3 size: 14 residues. Germline CDR1 MNHEY, CDR2 SVGAGI. This CDR3 is CASTRDRDNSPLHF. The DNA for the CDR3 is TGTGCAAGCACCAGGGACCGTGATAATTCACCCCTCCACTTT.

The chain joins TRBV15 to TRBJ2-3; 10 bases map to TRBD1. Trimming at V came to 5 bases and at J to 4 bases, leaving 6 bases not matched to a gene. The CDR3 runs to 15 residues. Germline V CDR1 and CDR2: LNHNV, YYDKDF (reference sequence). CDR3 sequence (DNA): TGTGCCACCAGCTCGACAGGGGGCGGCCCAGATACGCAGTATTTT. As protein: CATSSTGGGPDTQYF.

This chain uses TRBV7-2 with TRBJ2-7; D possibly corresponds to TRBD1 (6 bases). Germline V CDR1 and CDR2: SGHTA, FQGNSA. This CDR3 is 14 amino acids long. V lost 4 bases, J lost 7 bases, and 17 bases lay in between. CDR3: CASSSSTGSGEQYF. DNA for the CDR3: TGTGCCAGCAGCTCCTCGACAGGTTCGGGAGAGCAGTACTTC. Full variable domain (remainder filled in from reference TRBV7-2 and TRBJ2-7): GAGVSQSPSNKVTEKGKDVELRCDPISGHTALYWYRQSLGQGLEFLIYFQGNSAPDKSGLPSDRFSAERTGGSVSTLTIQRTQQEDSAVYLCASSSSTGSGEQYFGPGTRLTVT.

The genes are TRBV10-3 and TRBJ2-3, with 12 bases that match TRBD2. The germline V gene has CDR1 ENHRY and CDR2 SYGVKD. With 8 bases clipped from V and 0 bases from J, the junction kept 6 bases outside the gene matches. This CDR3 has 16 residues. Written as DNA, the CDR3 is TGTGCCATCTCGTCTAGCGGGGGGGCTAGCACAGATACGCAGTATTTT. Protein product: CAISSSGGASTDTQYF.

This chain joins TRBV7-9 and TRBJ2-7; D ambiguous. Trimming took 0 bases from V and 1 from J, leaving 7 bases between them. Germline V gene lookup returns CDR1 SEHNR and CDR2 FQNEAQ (reference sequence). This CDR3 has 14 residues. The DNA of the CDR3 is TGTGCCAGCAGCTTAGCGGACCTATCCTACGAGCAGTACTTC. It codes for CASSLADLSYEQYF.

On this clonotype itself: A junction end diverges from the germline sequence, so it may reflect a read error. The gene calls are TRBV20-1 and TRBJ2-7, with TRBD1 as a possible D gene (7 bases). CDR1 and CDR2 (germline): DFQATT, SNEGSKA (reference sequence). The CDR3 extends over 13 amino acids. CDR3 region: CSAGDRDWYEQYF. CDR3 nucleotides: TGCAGTGCTGGAGACAGGGACTGGTACGAGCAGTACTTC.

The chain employs TRBV7-8 and TRBJ2-7; D is undetermined. V was pared by 5 bases and J by 4 bases, with 18 bases between. The germline gives CDR1 SGHVS, CDR2 FQNEAQ. This CDR3 spans 15 amino acids. The CDR3 loop reads CASSPGPHAAYEQYF. The CDR3 coding sequence is TGTGCCAGCAGCCCCGGGCCACATGCGGCGTACGAGCAGTACTTC.

This clonotype came up many times. The chain employs TRBV29-1 and TRBJ2-7; D perhaps matches TRBD1 (6 bases). Germline-derived CDR1 and CDR2 are SQVTM and ANQGSEA. The CDR3 has 12 residues. This CDR3 reads CSIRDNSYEQYF. The DNA for the CDR3 is TGCAGTATCCGGGACAACTCCTACGAGCAGTACTTC.

The chain joins TRBV2 to TRBJ2-7; 9 bases map to TRBD2. Germline V gene data show CDR1 as SNHLY and CDR2 as FYNNEI. This CDR3 spans 14 amino acids. Trimming took 2 bases from V and 3 from J; bases not matched to a gene: 2. In DNA, the CDR3 is TGTGCCAGCAGTGAACATAGCGGGGGCTACGAGCAGTACTTC. Its translation is CASSEHSGGYEQYF.

V usage is TRBV5-1 and J usage is TRBJ1-5, with D possibly matching TRBD1 (6 bases). This CDR3 spans 15 amino acids. The germline V gene encodes CDR1 SGHRS and CDR2 YFSETQ. Deletions cut 2 bases from V and 3 bases from J, with 12 bases between. CDR3 nucleotide sequence: TGCGCCAGCAGCTTTTGGGGGGCACCCAATCAGCCCCAGCATTTT. Residues: CASSFWGAPNQPQHF.

At least ten counts were recorded for this clonotype. This rearrangement joins TRBV29-1 to TRBJ2-3; D gene uncertain. Germline V CDR1 and CDR2: SQVTM, ANQGSEA. CDR3 length: 10 amino acids. The V end lost 3 bases, the J end lost 4 bases, and 2 bases lay between the germline ends. CDR3 bases: TGCAGCGTTGATGCAGATACGCAGTATTTT. Translated, it gives CSVDADTQYF.

This chain joins TRBV20-1 and TRBJ2-3; 8 nucleotides align to TRBD1. The trim removed 2 bases at V and 0 bases at J, leaving 7 bases unmatched. The CDR3 spans 16 residues. Germline V lookup: CDR1 DFQATT, CDR2 SNEGSKA (reference sequence). CDR3 amino acids: CSARSVTGDSTDTQYF. CDR3 bases: TGCAGTGCTAGAAGCGTGACAGGGGATAGCACAGATACGCAGTATTTT.

The chain couples TRBV5-1 to TRBJ1-1; D gene unclear. The CDR3 consists of 15 residues. With 7 bases removed from V and 0 bases from J, the gap between germline ends came to 16 bases. The germline gives CDR1 SGHRS, CDR2 YFSETQ. The CDR3 is CASASGPTLNTEAFF. DNA of the CDR3: TGCGCCAGCGCCTCGGGCCCGACCTTGAACACTGAAGCTTTCTTT.

The genes are TRBV20-1 and TRBJ2-7; D is uncertain. Trimming stripped 6 bases from V and 5 bases from J, with 17 bases between. Germline CDR1 and CDR2: DFQATT and SNEGSKA (reference sequence). The CDR3 runs to 13 residues. In nucleotides, the CDR3 is TGCAGTGCAGAACCCGGGCCTGAGGACGAGCAGTACTTC. This gives the protein CSAEPGPEDEQYF.

The sample holds many counts of this clonotype. The chain carries TRBV7-2 and TRBJ2-6; possible D gene TRBD2, 6 bases. Germline V gives CDR1 SGHTA, CDR2 FQGNSA. The CDR3 totals 20 residues. With 5 bases removed from V and 0 bases from J, the gap between germline ends came to 23 bases. The CDR3 here is CASSPPGERNPSSGANVLTF. CDR3 DNA sequence: TGTGCCAGCAGCCCACCGGGAGAGCGGAACCCGAGCTCTGGGGCCAACGTCCTGACTTTC.

The J gene is TRBJ2-7, the V gene TRBV18; D unresolved. The CDR3 covers 15 residues. CDR1 is KGHSH, CDR2 LQKENI, per germline. The ends were cut back, 6 bases at V and 2 bases at J, with 17 bases in the middle. CDR3 nucleotides: TGTGCCAGCTCGACGGACCTGCGAGGCACCTACGAGCAGTACTTC. Protein product: CASSTDLRGTYEQYF.

This clonotype was detected ten times or more. This sequence joins TRBV4-3 and TRBJ2-1; 14 bases match TRBD2. Germline V gives CDR1 LGHNA, CDR2 YSLEER. This CDR3 region has 17 residues. V lost 3 bases and J lost 9; bases outside the gene matches: 10. CDR3 DNA sequence: TGCGCCAGCAGCCAGCGGGAGGGACTAGCGGGAGTCGGTGAGCAGTTCTTC. Translating it yields CASSQREGLAGVGEQFF.

This clonotype was seen a few times. The chain recombines TRBV7-2 with TRBJ1-1, with TRBD1 identical over 9 bases. V shed 5 bases and J 2 bases; nucleotides not matched to a gene: 6. The length of the CDR3 is 15 residues. Germline CDR1 and CDR2: SGHTA and FQGNSA. The chain's CDR3 is CASSRDRAGNTEAFF. The CDR3 coding sequence is TGTGCCAGCAGCCGGGACAGGGCGGGAAACACTGAAGCTTTCTTT.